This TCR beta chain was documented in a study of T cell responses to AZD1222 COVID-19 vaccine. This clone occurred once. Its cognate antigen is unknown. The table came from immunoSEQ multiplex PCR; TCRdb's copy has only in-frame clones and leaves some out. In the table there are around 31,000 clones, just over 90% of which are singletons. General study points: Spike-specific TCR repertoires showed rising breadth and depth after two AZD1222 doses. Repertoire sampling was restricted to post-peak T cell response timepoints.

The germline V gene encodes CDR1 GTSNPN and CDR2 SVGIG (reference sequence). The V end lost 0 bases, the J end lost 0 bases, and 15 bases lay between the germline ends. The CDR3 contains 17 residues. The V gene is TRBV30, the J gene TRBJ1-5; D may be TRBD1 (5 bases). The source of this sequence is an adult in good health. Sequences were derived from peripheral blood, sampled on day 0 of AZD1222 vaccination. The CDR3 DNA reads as TGTGCCTGGAGTGTAGGGACGGACGCCTATAGCAATCAGCCCCAGCATTTT. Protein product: CAWSVGTDAYSNQPQHF.